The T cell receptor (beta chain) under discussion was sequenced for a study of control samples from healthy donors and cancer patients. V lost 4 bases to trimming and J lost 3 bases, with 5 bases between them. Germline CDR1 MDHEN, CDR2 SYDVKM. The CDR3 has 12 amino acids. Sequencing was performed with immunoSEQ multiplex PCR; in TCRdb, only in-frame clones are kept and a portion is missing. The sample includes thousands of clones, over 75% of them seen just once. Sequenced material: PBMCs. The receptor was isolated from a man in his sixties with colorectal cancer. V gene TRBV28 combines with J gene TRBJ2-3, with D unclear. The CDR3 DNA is TGTGCCAGCAGTTCCTGGACAGATACGCAGTATTTT. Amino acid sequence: CASSSWTDTQYF.